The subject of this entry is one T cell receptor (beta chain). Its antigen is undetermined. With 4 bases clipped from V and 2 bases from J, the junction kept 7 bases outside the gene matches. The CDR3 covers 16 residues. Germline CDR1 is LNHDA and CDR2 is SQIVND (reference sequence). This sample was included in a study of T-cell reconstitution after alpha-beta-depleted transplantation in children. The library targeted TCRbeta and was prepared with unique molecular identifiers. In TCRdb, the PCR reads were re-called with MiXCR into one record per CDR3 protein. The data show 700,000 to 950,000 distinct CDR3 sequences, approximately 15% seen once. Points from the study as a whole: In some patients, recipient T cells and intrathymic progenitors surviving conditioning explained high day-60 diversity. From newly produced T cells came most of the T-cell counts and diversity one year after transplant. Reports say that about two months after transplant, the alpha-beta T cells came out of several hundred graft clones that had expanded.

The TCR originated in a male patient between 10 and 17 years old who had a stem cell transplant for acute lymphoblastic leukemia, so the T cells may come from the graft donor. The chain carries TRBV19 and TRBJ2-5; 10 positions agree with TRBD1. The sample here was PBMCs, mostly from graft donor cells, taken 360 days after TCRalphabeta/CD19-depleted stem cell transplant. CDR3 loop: CASSRLGQGRQETQYF. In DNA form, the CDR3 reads TGTGCCAGTAGTAGACTGGGACAGGGGCGGCAAGAGACCCAGTACTTC.